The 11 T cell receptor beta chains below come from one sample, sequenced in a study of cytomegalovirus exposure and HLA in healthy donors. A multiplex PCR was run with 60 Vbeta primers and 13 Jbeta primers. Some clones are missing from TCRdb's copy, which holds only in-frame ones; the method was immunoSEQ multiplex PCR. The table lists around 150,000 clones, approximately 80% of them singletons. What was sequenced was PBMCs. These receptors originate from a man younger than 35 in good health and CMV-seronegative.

Written as DNA, the CDR3 is TGCGCCAGCAGCCAAGGCCTGGGGCTGTTCGCCTACGAGCAGTACTTC. This codes for CASSQGLGLFAYEQYF. The chain employs TRBV4-3 and TRBJ2-7, with TRBD1 as a possible D gene (5 bases). The V gene's germline CDR1 is LGHNA and CDR2 YSLEER. The germline V and J ends were trimmed by 1 base and 2 bases, with 15 bases remaining between them. CDR3 length: 16 amino acids.

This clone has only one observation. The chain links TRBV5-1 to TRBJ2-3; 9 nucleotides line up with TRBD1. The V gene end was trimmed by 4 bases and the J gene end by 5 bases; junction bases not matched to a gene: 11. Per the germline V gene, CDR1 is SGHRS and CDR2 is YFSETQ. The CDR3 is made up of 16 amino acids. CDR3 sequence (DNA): TGCGCCAGCAGCCCTGGGGGGACAGGGACCATAGATACGCAGTATTTT. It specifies CASSPGGTGTIDTQYF.

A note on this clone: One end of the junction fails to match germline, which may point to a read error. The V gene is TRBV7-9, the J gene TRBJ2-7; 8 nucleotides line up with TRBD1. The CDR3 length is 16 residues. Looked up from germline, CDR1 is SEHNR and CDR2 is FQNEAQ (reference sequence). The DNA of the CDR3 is TGTTCCAGCAGCTTATTGGTCGGGACAGGAGCCTACGAGCAGTACTTC. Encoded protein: CSSSLLVGTGAYEQYF.

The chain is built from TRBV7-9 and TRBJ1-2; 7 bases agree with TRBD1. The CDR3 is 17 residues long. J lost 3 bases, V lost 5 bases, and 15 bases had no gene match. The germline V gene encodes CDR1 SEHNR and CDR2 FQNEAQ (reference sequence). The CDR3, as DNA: TGTGCCAGCAGCCCCCCAATTCCAGGGCAGGGGGACTATGGCTACACCTTC. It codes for CASSPPIPGQGDYGYTF. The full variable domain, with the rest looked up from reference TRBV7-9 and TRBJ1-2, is DTGVSQNPRHKITKRGQNVTFRCDPISEHNRLYWYRQTLGQGPEFLTYFQNEAQLEKSRLLSDRFSAERPKGSFSTLEIQRTEQGDSAMYLCASSPPIPGQGDYGYTFGSGTRLTVV.

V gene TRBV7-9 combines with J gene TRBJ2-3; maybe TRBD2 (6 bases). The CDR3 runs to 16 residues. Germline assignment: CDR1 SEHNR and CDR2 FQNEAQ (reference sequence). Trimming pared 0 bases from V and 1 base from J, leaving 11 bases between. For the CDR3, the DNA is TGTGCCAGCAGCTTAGCGGAGGGAGAGGGCACAGATACGCAGTATTTT. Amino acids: CASSLAEGEGTDTQYF.

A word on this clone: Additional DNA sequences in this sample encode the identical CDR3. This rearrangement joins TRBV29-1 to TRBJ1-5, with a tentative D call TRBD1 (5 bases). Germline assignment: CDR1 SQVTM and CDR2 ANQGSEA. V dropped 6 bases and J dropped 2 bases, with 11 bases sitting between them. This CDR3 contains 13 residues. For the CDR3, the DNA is TGCAGCGTCGGGCAGGGTGGCAATCAGCCCCAGCATTTT. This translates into CSVGQGGNQPQHF.

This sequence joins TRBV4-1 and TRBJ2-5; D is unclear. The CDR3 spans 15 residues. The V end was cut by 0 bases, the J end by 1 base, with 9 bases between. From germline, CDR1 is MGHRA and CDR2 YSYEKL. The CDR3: CASSQDRLLQETQYF. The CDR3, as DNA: TGCGCCAGCAGCCAAGACCGCCTACTCCAAGAGACCCAGTACTTC.

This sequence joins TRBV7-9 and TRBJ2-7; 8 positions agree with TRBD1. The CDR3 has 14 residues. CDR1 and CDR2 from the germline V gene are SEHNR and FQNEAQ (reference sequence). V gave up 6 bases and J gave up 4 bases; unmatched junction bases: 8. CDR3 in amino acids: CASSTGTGIYEQYF. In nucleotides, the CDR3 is TGTGCCAGCAGTACCGGGACAGGAATTTACGAGCAGTACTTC.

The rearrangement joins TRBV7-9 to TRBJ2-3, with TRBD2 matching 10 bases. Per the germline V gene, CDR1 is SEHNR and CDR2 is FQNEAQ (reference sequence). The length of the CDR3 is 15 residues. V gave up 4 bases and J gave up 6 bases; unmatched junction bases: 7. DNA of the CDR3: TGTGCCAGCAGCTCGGGACTAGCGATGGGGGATACGCAGTATTTT. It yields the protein CASSSGLAMGDTQYF. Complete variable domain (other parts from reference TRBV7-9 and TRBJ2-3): DTGVSQNPRHKITKRGQNVTFRCDPISEHNRLYWYRQTLGQGPEFLTYFQNEAQLEKSRLLSDRFSAERPKGSFSTLEIQRTEQGDSAMYLCASSSGLAMGDTQYFGPGTRLTVL.

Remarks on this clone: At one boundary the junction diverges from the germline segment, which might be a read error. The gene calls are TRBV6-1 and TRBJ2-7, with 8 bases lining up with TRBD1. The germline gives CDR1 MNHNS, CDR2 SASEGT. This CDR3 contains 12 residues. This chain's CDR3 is CVSSGTGYEQYF. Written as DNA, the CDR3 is TGTGTCAGCAGTGGGACAGGATACGAGCAGTACTTC.

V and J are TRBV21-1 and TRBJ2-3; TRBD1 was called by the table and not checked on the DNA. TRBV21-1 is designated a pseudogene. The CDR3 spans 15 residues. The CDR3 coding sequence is TGTGCCAGCAGCAATAACAGGAGAGGCACAGATACGCAGTATTTT. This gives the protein CASSNNRRGTDTQYF.